Listed below are T cell receptor beta chains from one sample, sequenced in a study of CD8+ T cells in alopecia areata. The assay was immunoSEQ multiplex PCR, and TCRdb's table has in-frame clones only and misses some. The sample shows 150,000 to 200,000 clones, roughly 60% of them seen only once. The source was CD4+ T cells sorted from blood, collected at week 24, from a patient treated with tofacitinib. These receptors all stem from a human donor with alopecia areata. The CDR3 runs from the conserved cysteine through the conserved F or W. A D gene is named only where the DNA matches it firmly. Clone size, where shown, is once, few, many, or a class for clones that have expanded.

size	D	V	J	CDR3	DNA
NA	NA	TRBV5-6	TRBJ1-2	CASSLERGDYGYTF	TGTGCCAGCAGCTTGGAACGGGGCGACTATGGCTACACCTTC
NA	NA	TRBV4-1	TRBJ2-7	CASSQVASEQYF	TGCGCCAGCAGCCAAGTGGCCAGCGAGCAGTACTTC
once	TRBD1	TRBV6-4	TRBJ1-5	CASSPGTGRNQPQHF	TGTGCCAGCAGTCCCGGGACAGGGAGGAATCAGCCCCAGCATTTT
NA	NA	TRBV2	TRBJ1-4	CASHRVAPRVFF	TGTGCCAGCCACCGTGTGGCGCCAAGGGTGTTTTTT
NA	NA	TRBV30	TRBJ1-4	CAWGDGRSGEKLFF	TGTGCCTGGGGGGATGGACGGTCTGGGGAAAAACTGTTTTTT
NA	NA	TRBV7-9	TRBJ2-5	CASSLVETQYF	TGTGCCAGCAGCTTAGTTGAGACCCAGTACTTC
NA	NA	TRBV25-1	TRBJ2-7	CASAVNSYEQYF	TGTGCCAGCGCCGTTAACTCCTACGAGCAGTACTTC
NA	TRBD2	TRBV4-2	TRBJ2-3	CASSPLSAGGYERDTQYF	TGTGCCAGCAGCCCGCTTTCTGCGGGGGGGTATGAGAGAGATACGCAGTATTTT
NA	TRBD1	TRBV5-4	TRBJ1-6	CASRETGGSAYNSPLHF	TGTGCCAGCAGAGAAACAGGGGGATCGGCCTATAATTCACCCCTCCACTTT
NA	NA	TRBV29-1	TRBJ2-5	CSVDAGTSETQYF	TGCAGCGTTGATGCAGGGACGAGTGAGACCCAGTACTTC
NA	NA	TRBV25-1	TRBJ2-5	CASSRRTGETQYF	TGTGCCAGCAGTCGACGGACGGGAGAGACCCAGTACTTC
few	NA	TRBV4-2	TRBJ2-3	CASSREYSGPGAQDTQYF	TGTGCCAGCAGCCGCGAGTACTCGGGACCAGGTGCCCAAGATACGCAGTATTTT
few	NA	TRBV29-1	TRBJ1-1	CSVLRLMNTEAFF	TGCAGCGTCCTCAGACTTATGAACACTGAAGCTTTCTTT
NA	NA	TRBV6-5	TRBJ1-4	CASRLRRQSNEKLFF	TGTGCCAGCAGGCTTCGACGTCAGTCTAATGAAAAACTGTTTTTT
NA	TRBD1	TRBV30	TRBJ1-5	CAWSQTGTNQPQHF	TGTGCCTGGAGTCAGACAGGGACCAATCAGCCCCAGCATTTT
NA	NA	TRBV10-3	TRBJ2-1	CAISDQSKLMAHNEQFF	TGTGCCATCAGTGATCAGTCGAAGTTAATGGCCCACAATGAGCAGTTCTTC
NA	NA	TRBV2	TRBJ2-4	CASSELEALLF	TGTGCCAGCAGTGAATTGGAGGCCCTGCTTTTC
NA	NA	TRBV28	TRBJ1-4	CASSLNRGEKLFF	TGTGCCAGCAGTTTGAATCGGGGTGAAAAACTGTTTTTT
NA	NA	TRBV4-2	TRBJ2-6	CASSQETTGNGANVLTF	TGTGCCAGCAGCCAAGAGACCACAGGGAATGGGGCCAACGTCCTGACTTTC
once	NA	TRBV27	TRBJ2-3	CASSSYLDSTNTQYF	TGTGCCAGCAGTTCTTATCTGGACAGCACAAATACGCAGTATTTT
NA	NA	TRBV2	TRBJ2-5	CASGDDQETQYF	TGTGCCAGCGGCGACGACCAAGAGACCCAGTACTTC
NA	NA	TRBV7-9	TRBJ1-6	CASSSTVTPLHF	TGTGCCAGCAGCTCAACAGTCACACCCCTCCACTTT
NA	NA	TRBV2	TRBJ1-2	CASSESGYGYTF	TGTGCCAGCAGTGAGTCCGGGTATGGCTACACCTTC
NA	NA	TRBV29-1	TRBJ2-7	CSAGRGETYEQYF	TGCAGCGCCGGCAGGGGCGAAACCTACGAGCAGTACTTC
NA	NA	TRBV19	TRBJ2-7	CASSHREGEQYF	TGTGCCAGTAGCCACAGGGAGGGCGAGCAGTACTTC
NA	TRBD1	TRBV29-1	TRBJ2-2	CSVAGTALTGELFF	TGCAGCGTAGCCGGGACAGCCTTAACCGGGGAGCTGTTTTTT
NA	TRBD1	TRBV27	TRBJ2-7	CASSQTGALKTYEQYF	TGTGCCAGCAGTCAAACAGGGGCTCTTAAGACCTACGAGCAGTACTTC
NA	NA	TRBV6-1	TRBJ1-5	CASSVSQDNQPQHF	TGTGCCAGCAGTGTATCACAGGACAATCAGCCCCAGCATTTT
NA	NA	TRBV10-3	TRBJ1-5	CAISADSNQPQHF	TGTGCCATCAGTGCAGATAGCAATCAGCCCCAGCATTTT
few	TRBD2	TRBV6-5	TRBJ2-7	CASSWTSGGNSYEQYF	TGTGCCAGCAGTTGGACTAGCGGGGGAAACTCCTACGAGCAGTACTTC
NA	NA	TRBV29-1	TRBJ2-7	CSVRYSGYEQYF	TGCAGCGTACGATATTCGGGTTACGAGCAGTACTTC
NA	NA	TRBV14	TRBJ1-3	CASSQMGPRTGNTIYF	TGTGCCAGCAGCCAGATGGGACCTCGAACTGGAAACACCATATATTTT
NA	NA	TRBV29-1	TRBJ2-3	CSVVRGNTDTQYF	TGCAGCGTTGTGAGGGGGAACACAGATACGCAGTATTTT
NA	NA	TRBV30	TRBJ1-1	CAWARGGGTEAFF	TGTGCCTGGGCCCGCGGGGGAGGGACTGAAGCTTTCTTT
NA	NA	TRBV5-1	TRBJ1-1	CASSLAVDGTEAFF	TGCGCCAGCAGCTTGGCCGTTGATGGGACTGAAGCTTTCTTT
NA	NA	TRBV11-2	TRBJ2-7	CASSLGDYEQYF	TGTGCCAGCAGCTTAGGGGATTACGAGCAGTACTTC
NA	NA	TRBV7-7	TRBJ2-2	CASSLEGGTGELFF	TGTGCTAGCAGCTTAGAAGGGGGGACCGGGGAGCTGTTTTTT
few	NA	TRBV5-1	TRBJ2-3	CASSLAEGDTQYF	TGCGCCAGCAGCTTGGCCGAAGGAGATACGCAGTATTTT
few	NA	TRBV6-1	TRBJ1-6	CASSEVGGGRGSPLHF	TGTGCCAGCAGTGAAGTCGGCGGGGGTCGAGGATCACCCCTCCACTTT
NA	NA	TRBV4-1	TRBJ1-1	CASSLAKGNTEAFF	TGTGCCAGCAGCTTAGCGAAGGGAAACACTGAAGCTTTCTTT
NA	NA	TRBV27	TRBJ1-1	CASSFAAPSTEAFF	TGTGCCAGCAGTTTTGCGGCCCCTTCCACTGAAGCTTTCTTT
NA	TRBD1	TRBV29-1	TRBJ1-1	CSVEVVGDRGHAFF	TGCAGCGTTGAAGTTGTCGGGGACAGGGGGCATGCTTTCTTT
NA	NA	TRBV30	TRBJ1-5	CAWSLTDDQPQHF	TGTGCCTGGAGTCTGACAGATGATCAGCCCCAGCATTTT
NA	NA	TRBV19	TRBJ2-5	CASSRVTGAPQETQYF	TGTGCCAGTAGTCGGGTCACAGGAGCCCCCCAAGAGACCCAGTACTTC
NA	NA	TRBV5-1	TRBJ2-2	CASSDNTGELFF	TGCGCCAGCAGCGATAACACCGGGGAGCTGTTTTTT
few	NA	TRBV28	TRBJ1-1	CATIYTEAFF	TGTGCCACAATTTACACTGAAGCTTTCTTT
NA	TRBD1	TRBV27	TRBJ2-3	CASSLIAGRDSSDTQYF	TGTGCCAGCAGTTTAATTGCAGGAAGGGACAGTTCAGATACGCAGTATTTT
NA	NA	TRBV18	TRBJ1-1	CASSPGVTEAFF	TGTGCCAGCTCACCGGGGGTCACTGAAGCTTTCTTT
NA	TRBD1	TRBV29-1	TRBJ1-2	CSVAGTALYGYTF	TGCAGCGTTGCCGGGACAGCGCTCTATGGCTACACCTTC
NA	NA	TRBV19	TRBJ1-5	CAGGAGQNQPQHF	TGTGCCGGGGGAGCGGGGCAGAATCAGCCCCAGCATTTT
NA	NA	TRBV7-9	TRBJ1-2	CASSSVRGAARDMIGYTF	TGTGCCAGCAGCTCCGTGAGGGGGGCGGCTCGGGATATGATCGGCTACACCTTC
NA	NA	TRBV7-9	TRBJ2-3	CASSPAKSTDTQYF	TGTGCCAGCAGCCCTGCGAAGAGCACAGATACGCAGTATTTT
NA	NA	TRBV30	TRBJ1-3	CAWDLASSGNTIYF	TGTGCCTGGGATTTGGCGTCCTCTGGAAACACCATATATTTT
NA	NA	TRBV5-1	TRBJ2-2	CASSSDMGASNGELFF	TGCGCCAGCAGCTCGGACATGGGAGCTTCTAACGGGGAGCTGTTTTTT
few	NA	TRBV27	TRBJ1-2	CASSLSLGQAYGYTF	TGTGCCAGCAGTTTATCGTTGGGCCAGGCGTATGGCTACACCTTC
NA	NA	TRBV2	TRBJ2-7	CASGMTAYEQYF	TGTGCCAGCGGCATGACAGCCTACGAGCAGTACTTC